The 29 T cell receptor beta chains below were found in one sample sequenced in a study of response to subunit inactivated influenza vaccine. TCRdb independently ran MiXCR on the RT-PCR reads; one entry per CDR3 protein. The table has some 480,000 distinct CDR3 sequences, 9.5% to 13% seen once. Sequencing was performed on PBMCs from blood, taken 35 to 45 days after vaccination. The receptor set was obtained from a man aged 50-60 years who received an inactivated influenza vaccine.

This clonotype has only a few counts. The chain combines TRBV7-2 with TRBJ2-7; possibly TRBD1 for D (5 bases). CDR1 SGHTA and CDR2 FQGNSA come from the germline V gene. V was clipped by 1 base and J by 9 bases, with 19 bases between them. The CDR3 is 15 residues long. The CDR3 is CASSLEGPHLGVQYF. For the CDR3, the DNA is TGTGCCAGCAGCTTAGAGGGGCCCCATCTTGGTGTGCAGTACTTC.

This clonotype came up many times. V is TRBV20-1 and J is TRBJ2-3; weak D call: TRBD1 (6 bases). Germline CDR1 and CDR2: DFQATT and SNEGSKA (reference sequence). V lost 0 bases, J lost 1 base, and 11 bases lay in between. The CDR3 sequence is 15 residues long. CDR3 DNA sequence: TGCAGTGCTAGAGAGTTGGGGGCTGGCACAGATACGCAGTATTTT. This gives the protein CSARELGAGTDTQYF.

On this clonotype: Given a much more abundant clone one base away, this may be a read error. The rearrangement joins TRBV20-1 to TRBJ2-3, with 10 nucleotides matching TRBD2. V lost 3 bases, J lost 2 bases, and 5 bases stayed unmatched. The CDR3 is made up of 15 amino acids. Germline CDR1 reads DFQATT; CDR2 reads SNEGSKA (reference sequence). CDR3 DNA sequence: TGCAGTGCTAGTACTAGCGGGGTGAACACAGATACGCAGTATTTT. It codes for CSASTSGVNTDTQYF.

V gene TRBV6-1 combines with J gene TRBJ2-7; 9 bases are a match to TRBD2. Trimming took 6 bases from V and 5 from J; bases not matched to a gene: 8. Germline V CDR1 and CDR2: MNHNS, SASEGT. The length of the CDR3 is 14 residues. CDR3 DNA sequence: TGTGCCAGCAGCCTGGGCGGGAGGGCCAACGAGCAGTACTTC. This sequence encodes CASSLGGRANEQYF.

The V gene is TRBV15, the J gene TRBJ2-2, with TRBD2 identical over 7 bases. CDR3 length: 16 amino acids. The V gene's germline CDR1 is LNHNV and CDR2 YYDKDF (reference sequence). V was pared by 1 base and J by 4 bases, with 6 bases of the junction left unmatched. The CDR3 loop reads CATSRGGDYSTGELFF. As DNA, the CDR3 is TGTGCCACCAGCAGAGGGGGGGACTACTCCACCGGGGAGCTGTTTTTT.

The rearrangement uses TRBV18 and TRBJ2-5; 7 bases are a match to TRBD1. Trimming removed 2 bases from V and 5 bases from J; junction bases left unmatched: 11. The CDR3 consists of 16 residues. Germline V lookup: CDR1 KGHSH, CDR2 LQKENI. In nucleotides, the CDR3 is TGTGCCAGCTCACCATGGCGACAGGACAGGTTGGAGACCCAGTACTTC. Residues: CASSPWRQDRLETQYF.

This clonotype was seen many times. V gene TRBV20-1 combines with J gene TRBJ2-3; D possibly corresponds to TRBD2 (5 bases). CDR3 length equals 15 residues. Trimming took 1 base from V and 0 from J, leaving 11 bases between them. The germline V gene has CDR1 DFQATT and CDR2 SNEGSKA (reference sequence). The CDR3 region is CSARVRRTSTDTQYF. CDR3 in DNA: TGCAGTGCTAGAGTACGGAGGACTAGCACAGATACGCAGTATTTT.

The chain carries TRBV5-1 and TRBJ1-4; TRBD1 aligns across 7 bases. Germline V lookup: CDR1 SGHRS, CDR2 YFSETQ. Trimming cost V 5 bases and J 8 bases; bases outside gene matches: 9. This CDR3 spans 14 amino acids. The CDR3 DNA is TGCGCCAGCAGACGACAGGGTTTAGACGAAAAACTGTTTTTT. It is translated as CASRRQGLDEKLFF.

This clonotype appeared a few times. This CDR3 is CASSPGGPRTGELFF. CDR3 in DNA: TGTGCCAGCTCACCAGGGGGTCCAAGGACCGGGGAGCTGTTTTTT. The chain couples TRBV18 to TRBJ2-2; the D gene could be TRBD1 or TRBD2 (5 bases each). Germline CDR1 is KGHSH and CDR2 is LQKENI. V was shortened by 2 bases and J by 5 bases, with 12 bases between the two germline ends. CDR3 length: 15 amino acids.

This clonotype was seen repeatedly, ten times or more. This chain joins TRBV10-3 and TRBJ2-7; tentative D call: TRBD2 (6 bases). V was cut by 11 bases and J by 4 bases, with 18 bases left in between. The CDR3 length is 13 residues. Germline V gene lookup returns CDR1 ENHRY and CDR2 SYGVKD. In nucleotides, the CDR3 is TGTGCCGCGCGGGGCAGCGGTGGGTACGAGCAGTACTTC. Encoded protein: CAARGSGGYEQYF.

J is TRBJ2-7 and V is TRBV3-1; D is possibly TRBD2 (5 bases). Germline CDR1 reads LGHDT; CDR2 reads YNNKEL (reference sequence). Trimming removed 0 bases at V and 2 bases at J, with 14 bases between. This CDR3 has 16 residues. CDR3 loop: CASSQDMPTSTYEQYF. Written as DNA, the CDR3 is TGTGCCAGCAGCCAAGATATGCCTACTAGTACCTACGAGCAGTACTTC.

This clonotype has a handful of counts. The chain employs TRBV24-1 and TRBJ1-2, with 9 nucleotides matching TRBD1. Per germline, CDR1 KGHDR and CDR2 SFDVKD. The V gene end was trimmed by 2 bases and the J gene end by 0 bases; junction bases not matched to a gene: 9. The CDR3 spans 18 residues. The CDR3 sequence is CATSDSRTGVGANYGYTF. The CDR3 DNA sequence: TGTGCCACCAGTGATTCCAGGACAGGGGTTGGAGCTAACTATGGCTACACCTTC.

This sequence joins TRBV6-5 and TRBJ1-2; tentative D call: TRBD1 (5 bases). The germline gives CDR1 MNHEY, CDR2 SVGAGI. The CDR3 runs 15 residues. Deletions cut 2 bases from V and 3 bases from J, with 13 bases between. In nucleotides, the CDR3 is TGTGCCAGCAGTTACGGTGGTTTGGGGGACTATGGCTACACCTTC. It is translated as CASSYGGLGDYGYTF.

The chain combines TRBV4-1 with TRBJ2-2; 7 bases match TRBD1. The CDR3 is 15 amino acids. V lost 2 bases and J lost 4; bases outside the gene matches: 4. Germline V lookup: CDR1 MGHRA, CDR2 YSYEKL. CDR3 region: CASSQTQGSTGELFF. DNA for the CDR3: TGCGCCAGCAGCCAAACACAGGGGAGCACCGGGGAGCTGTTTTTT.

This CDR3 reads CASSLAWDSSYEQYF. CDR3 coding DNA: TGCGCCAGCAGCTTGGCCTGGGACAGCTCCTACGAGCAGTACTTC. The chain joins TRBV5-1 to TRBJ2-7; 7 nucleotides match TRBD1. V gave up 0 bases and J gave up 0 bases; unmatched junction bases: 3. This CDR3 has 15 amino acids. The germline V gene has CDR1 SGHRS and CDR2 YFSETQ.

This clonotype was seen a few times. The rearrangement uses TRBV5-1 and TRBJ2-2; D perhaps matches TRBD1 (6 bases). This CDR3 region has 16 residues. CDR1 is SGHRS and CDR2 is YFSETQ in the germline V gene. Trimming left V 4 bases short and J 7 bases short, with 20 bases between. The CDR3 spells CASSPKTGPTVGELFF. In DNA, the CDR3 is TGCGCCAGCAGCCCTAAGACAGGACCTACGGTCGGGGAGCTGTTTTTT. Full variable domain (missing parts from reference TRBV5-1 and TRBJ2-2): KAGVTQTPRYLIKTRGQQVTLSCSPISGHRSVSWYQQTPGQGLQFLFEYFSETQRNKGNFPGRFSGRQFSNSRSEMNVSTLELGDSALYLCASSPKTGPTVGELFFGEGSRLTVL.

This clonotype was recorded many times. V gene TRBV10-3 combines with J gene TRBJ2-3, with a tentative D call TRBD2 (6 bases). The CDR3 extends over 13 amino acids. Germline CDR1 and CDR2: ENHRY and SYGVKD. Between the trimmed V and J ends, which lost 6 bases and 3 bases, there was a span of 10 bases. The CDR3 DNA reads TGTGCCATCAGCCAGGGACTTACAGATACGCAGTATTTT. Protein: CAISQGLTDTQYF.

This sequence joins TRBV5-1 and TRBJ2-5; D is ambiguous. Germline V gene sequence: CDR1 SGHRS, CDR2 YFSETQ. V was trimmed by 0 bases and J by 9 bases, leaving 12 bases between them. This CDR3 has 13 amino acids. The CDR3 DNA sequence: TGCGCCAGCAGCTTGGCCGGGTTCTCAGCCCAGTACTTC. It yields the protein CASSLAGFSAQYF.

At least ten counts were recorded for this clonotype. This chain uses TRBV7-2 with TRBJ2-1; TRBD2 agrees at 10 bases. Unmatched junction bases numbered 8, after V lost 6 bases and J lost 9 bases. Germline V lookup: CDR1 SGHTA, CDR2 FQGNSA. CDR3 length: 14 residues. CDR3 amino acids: CASRESSGRTEQFF. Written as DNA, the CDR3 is TGTGCCAGCAGAGAGAGTAGCGGGAGGACTGAGCAGTTCTTC.

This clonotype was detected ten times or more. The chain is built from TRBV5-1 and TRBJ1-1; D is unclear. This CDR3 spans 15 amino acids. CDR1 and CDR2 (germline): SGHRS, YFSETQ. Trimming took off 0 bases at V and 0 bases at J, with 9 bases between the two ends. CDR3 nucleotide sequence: TGCGCCAGCAGCTTGGGTCCGGGGTTGAACACTGAAGCTTTCTTT. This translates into CASSLGPGLNTEAFF.

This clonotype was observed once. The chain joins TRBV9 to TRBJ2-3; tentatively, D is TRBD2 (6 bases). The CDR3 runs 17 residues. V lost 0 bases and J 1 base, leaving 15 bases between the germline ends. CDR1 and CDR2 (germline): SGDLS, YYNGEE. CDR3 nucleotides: TGTGCCAGCAGCGTAGTGGAGGGAGAGCCAGGCACAGATACGCAGTATTTT. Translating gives CASSVVEGEPGTDTQYF. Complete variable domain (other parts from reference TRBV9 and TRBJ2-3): DSGVTQTPKHLITATGQRVTLRCSPRSGDLSVYWYQQSLDQGLQFLIQYYNGEERAKGNILERFSAQQFPDLHSELNLSSLELGDSALYFCASSVVEGEPGTDTQYFGPGTRLTVL.

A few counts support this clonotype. CDR3 residues: CSVATGGNIQYF. DNA for the CDR3: TGCAGCGTGGCTACAGGGGGGAACATTCAGTACTTC. The chain carries TRBV29-1 and TRBJ2-4; 8 nucleotides line up with TRBD1. CDR1 is SQVTM and CDR2 is ANQGSEA in the germline V gene. Trimming removed 6 bases from V and 7 bases from J; junction bases left unmatched: 5. The CDR3 is made up of 12 amino acids.

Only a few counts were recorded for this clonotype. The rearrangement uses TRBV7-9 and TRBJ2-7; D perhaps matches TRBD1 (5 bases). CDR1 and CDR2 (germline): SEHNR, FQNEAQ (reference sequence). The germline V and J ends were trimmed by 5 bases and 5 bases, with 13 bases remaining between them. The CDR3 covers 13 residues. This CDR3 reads CASSGQRGHEQYF. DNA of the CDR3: TGTGCCAGCAGCGGACAACGCGGCCACGAGCAGTACTTC.

In DNA form, the CDR3 reads TGTGCCAGCTCCATTCTGACTCCGGGACAGGGGCTAAAAGGGCTCCGGGCCGAGCAGTACTTC. Protein: CASSILTPGQGLKGLRAEQYF. The V gene is TRBV18, the J gene TRBJ2-7; 10 nucleotides align to TRBD1. CDR1 and CDR2 from the germline V gene are KGHSH and LQKENI. With V trimmed by 6 bases and J by 6 bases, 29 bases remained unmatched. The CDR3 has 21 amino acids.

CDR3 protein: CASSENRNTLHF. The CDR3 DNA is TGTGCCAGCAGTGAAAACCGTAACACCCTCCACTTT. The chain recombines TRBV6-1 with TRBJ1-6; D remains ambiguous. The CDR3 length is 12 residues. V was shortened by 2 bases and J by 14 bases, with 10 bases between the two germline ends. CDR1 is MNHNS, CDR2 SASEGT, per germline.

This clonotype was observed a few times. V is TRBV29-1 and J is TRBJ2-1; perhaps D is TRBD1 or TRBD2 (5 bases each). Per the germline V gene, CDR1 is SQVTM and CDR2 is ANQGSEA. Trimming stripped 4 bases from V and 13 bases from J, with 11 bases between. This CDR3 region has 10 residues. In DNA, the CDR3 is TGCAGCGTTGTTCTGGGGGATCAGTTCTTC. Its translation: CSVVLGDQFF.

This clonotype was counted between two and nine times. CDR3 protein: CATSRGFYEQYF. CDR3 coding DNA: TGTGCCACCAGCAGGGGATTCTACGAGCAGTACTTC. The chain links TRBV15 to TRBJ2-7; D is uncertain. V lost 3 bases, J lost 3 bases, and 6 bases lay in between. The CDR3 has 12 amino acids. The germline V gene encodes CDR1 LNHNV and CDR2 YYDKDF (reference sequence).

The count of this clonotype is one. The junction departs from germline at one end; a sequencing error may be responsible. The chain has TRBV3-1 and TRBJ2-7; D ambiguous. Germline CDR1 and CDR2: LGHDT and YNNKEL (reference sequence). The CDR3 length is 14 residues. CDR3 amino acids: CVSSLTPSSYEQYF. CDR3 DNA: TGTGTCAGCAGCCTGACTCCCAGCTCCTACGAGCAGTACTTC.

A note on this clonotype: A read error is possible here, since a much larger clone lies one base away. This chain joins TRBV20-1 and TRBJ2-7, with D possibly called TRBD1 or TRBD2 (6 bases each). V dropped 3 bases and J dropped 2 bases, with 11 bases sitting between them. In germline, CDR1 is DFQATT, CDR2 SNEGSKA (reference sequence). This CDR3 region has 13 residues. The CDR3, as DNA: TGCAGTGCTAGTCGGGGGACACCCTACGAGCAGTACTTC. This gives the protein CSASRGTPYEQYF.